The sequence of this T cell receptor (beta chain) was determined in a study of blood T cell repertoires in COVID-19. Study-wide context: Some COVID-19 samples were acute and others convalescent; all came from the United States, Italy and Spain. T cells, B-cell-depleted T cells, or PBMCs supplied cDNA or gDNA.

By frequency in the sample, this clone is medium-sized (0.01 to 0.1%). Original processing methods: Reference gene primer amplification yielded estimated nucleated cell counts. Using immunoSEQ multiplex PCR, the repertoire was profiled, and TCRdb retains in-frame clones only, with some absent. V, J and clone size reflect that table, while D and trimming were determined from the DNA. The data hold some 120,000 clones, with approximately 90% observed a single time. The V gene's germline CDR1 is LGHDT and CDR2 YNNKEL (reference sequence). Unmatched junction bases numbered 14, after V lost 1 base and J lost 4 bases. The length of the CDR3 is 19 residues.

The receptor comes from a human donor with active COVID-19. The donor label of this sample is uncertain. The chain carries TRBV3-1 (or the pseudogene TRBV3-2) and TRBJ2-7, with TRBD2 matching over 12 bases. Material: peripheral blood. The CDR3 DNA sequence: TGTGCCAGCAGCCAAGGCCGGGCTAGCGGGGGGGTGATACTTTACGAGCAGTACTTC. This sequence encodes CASSQGRASGGVILYEQYF.